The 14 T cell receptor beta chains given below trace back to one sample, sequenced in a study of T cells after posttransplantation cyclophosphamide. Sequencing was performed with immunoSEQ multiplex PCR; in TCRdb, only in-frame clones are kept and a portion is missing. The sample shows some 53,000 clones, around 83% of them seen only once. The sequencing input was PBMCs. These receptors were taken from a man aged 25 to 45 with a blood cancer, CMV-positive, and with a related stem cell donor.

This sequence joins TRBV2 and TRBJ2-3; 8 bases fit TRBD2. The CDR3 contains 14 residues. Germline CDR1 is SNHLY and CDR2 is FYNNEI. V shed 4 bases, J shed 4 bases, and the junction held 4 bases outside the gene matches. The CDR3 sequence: CASSGWRGADTQYF. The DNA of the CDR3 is TGTGCCAGCAGTGGGTGGCGGGGGGCAGATACGCAGTATTTT.

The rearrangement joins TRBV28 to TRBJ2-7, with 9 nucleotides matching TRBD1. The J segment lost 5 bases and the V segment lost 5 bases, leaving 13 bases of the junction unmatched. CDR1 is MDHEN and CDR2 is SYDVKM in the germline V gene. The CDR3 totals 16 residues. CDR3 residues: CASSPTTGTGKNEQYF. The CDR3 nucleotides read TGTGCCAGCAGTCCAACTACCGGGACAGGGAAAAACGAGCAGTACTTC.

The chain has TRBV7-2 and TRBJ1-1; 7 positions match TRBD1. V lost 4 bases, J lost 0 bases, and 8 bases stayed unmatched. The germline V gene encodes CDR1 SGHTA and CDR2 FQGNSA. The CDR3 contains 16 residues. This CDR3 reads CASSSGQAALNTEAFF. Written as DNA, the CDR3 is TGTGCCAGCAGCTCCGGACAGGCCGCCTTGAACACTGAAGCTTTCTTT.

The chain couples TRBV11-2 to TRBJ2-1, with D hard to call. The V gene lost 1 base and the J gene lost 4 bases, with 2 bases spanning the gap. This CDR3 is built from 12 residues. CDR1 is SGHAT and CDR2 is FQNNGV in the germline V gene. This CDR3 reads CASSLAYNEQFF. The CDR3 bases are TGTGCCAGCAGCTTAGCATACAATGAGCAGTTCTTC. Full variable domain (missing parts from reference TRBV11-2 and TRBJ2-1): EAGVAQSPRYKIIEKRQSVAFWCNPISGHATLYWYQQILGQGPKLLIQFQNNGVVDDSQLPKDRFSAERLKGVDSTLKIQPAKLEDSAVYLCASSLAYNEQFFGPGTRLTVL.

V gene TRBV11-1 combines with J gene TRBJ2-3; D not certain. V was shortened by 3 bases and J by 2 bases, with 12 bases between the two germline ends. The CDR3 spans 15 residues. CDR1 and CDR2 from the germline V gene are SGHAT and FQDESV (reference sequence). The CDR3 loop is CASSFRRLTTDTQYF. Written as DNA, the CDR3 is TGTGCCAGCAGCTTCCGGCGGCTAACCACAGATACGCAGTATTTT.

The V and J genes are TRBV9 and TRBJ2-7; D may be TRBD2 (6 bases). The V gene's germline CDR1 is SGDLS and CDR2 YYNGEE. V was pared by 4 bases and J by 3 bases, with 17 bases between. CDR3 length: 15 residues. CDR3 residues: CASSSTGTSLYEQYF. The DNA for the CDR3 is TGTGCCAGCAGCTCAACCGGGACTTCCCTCTACGAGCAGTACTTC.

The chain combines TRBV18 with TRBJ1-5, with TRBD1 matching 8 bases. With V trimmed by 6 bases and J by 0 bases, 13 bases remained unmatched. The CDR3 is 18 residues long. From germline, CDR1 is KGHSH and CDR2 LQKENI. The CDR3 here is CASSPGTGVLYSNQPQHF. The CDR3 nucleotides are TGTGCCAGCTCCCCTGGGACAGGAGTCCTTTATAGCAATCAGCCCCAGCATTTT.

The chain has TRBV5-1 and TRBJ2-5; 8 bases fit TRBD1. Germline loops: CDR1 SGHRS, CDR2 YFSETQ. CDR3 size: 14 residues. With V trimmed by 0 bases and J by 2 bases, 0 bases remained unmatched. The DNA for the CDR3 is TGCGCCAGCAGCTTGGGACAGGGGCAAGAGACCCAGTACTTC. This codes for CASSLGQGQETQYF.

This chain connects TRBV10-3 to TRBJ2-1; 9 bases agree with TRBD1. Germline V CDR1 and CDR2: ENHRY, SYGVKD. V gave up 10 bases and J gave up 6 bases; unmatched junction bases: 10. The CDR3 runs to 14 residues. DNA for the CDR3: TGTGCCACGAGGGAGGACAGGGGCGGCAATGAGCAGTTCTTC. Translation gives CATREDRGGNEQFF.

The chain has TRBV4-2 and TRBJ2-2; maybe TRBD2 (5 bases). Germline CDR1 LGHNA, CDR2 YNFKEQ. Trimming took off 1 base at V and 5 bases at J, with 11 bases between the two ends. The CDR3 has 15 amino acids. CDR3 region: CASSQVRAPTGELFF. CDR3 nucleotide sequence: TGTGCCAGCAGCCAAGTGCGGGCCCCAACCGGGGAGCTGTTTTTT.

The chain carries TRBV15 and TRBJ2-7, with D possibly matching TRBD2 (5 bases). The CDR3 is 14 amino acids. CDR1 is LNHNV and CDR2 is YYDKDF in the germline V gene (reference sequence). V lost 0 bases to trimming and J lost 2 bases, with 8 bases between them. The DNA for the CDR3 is TGTGCCACCAGCAGAGATCAGGAGGCCTACGAGCAGTACTTC. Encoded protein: CATSRDQEAYEQYF.

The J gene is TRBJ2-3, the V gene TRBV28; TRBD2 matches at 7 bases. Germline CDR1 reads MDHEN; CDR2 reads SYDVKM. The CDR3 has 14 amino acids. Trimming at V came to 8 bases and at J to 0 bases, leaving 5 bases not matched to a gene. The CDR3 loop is CASGSGASTDTQYF. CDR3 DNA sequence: TGTGCCAGCGGAAGCGGGGCTAGCACAGATACGCAGTATTTT.

The CDR3 coding sequence is TGTGCCAGCAGGGTGACAGGGGAGGGGAATGAAAAACTGTTTTTT. It specifies CASRVTGEGNEKLFF. The chain has TRBV6-1 and TRBJ1-4; 8 bases align to TRBD1. This CDR3 is built from 15 residues. Germline CDR1 reads MNHNS; CDR2 reads SASEGT. The V and J ends lost 6 bases and 5 bases, in that order; junction bases with no gene match: 8.

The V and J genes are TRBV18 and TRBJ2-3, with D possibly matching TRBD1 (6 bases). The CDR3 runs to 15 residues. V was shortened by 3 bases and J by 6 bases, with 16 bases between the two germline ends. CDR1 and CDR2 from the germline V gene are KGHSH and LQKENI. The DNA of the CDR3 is TGTGCCAGCTCACCCCGGACAGCCGGCATGGATACGCAGTATTTT. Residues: CASSPRTAGMDTQYF.